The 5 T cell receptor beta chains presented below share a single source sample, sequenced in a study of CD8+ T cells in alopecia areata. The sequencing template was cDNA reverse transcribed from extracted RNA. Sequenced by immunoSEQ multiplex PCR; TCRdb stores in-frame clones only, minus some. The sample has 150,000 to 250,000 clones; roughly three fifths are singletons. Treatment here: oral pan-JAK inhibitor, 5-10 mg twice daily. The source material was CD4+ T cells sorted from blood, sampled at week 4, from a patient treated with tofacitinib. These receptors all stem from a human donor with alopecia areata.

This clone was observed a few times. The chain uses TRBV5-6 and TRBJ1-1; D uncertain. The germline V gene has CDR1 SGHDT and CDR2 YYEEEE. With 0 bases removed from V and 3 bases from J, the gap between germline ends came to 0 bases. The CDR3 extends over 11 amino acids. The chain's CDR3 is CASSLDTEAFF. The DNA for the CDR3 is TGTGCCAGCAGCTTGGACACTGAAGCTTTCTTT.

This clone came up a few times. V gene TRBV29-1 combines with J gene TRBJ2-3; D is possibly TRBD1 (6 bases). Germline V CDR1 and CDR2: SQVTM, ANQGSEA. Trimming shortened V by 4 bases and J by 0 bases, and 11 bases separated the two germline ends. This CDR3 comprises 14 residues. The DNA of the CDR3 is TGCAGCGTTGTAGGGGGTCCTAGCACAGATACGCAGTATTTT. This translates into CSVVGGPSTDTQYF.

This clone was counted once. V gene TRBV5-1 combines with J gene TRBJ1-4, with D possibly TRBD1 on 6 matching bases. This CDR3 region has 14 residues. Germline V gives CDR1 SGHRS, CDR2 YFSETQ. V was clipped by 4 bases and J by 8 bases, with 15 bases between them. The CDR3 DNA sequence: TGCGCCAGCAGCGCACAGGGAAGTAAGGAAAAACTGTTTTTT. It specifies CASSAQGSKEKLFF.

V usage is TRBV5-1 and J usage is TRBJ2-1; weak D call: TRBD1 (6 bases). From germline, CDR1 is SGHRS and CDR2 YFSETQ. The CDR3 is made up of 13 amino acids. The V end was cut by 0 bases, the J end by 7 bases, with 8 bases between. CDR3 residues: CASSLVRGNEQFF. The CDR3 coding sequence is TGCGCCAGCAGCTTGGTAAGGGGGAATGAGCAGTTCTTC.

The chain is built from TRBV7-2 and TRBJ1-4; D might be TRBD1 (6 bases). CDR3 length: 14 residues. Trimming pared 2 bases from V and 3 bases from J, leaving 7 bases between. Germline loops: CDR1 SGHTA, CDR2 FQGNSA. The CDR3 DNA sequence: TGTGCCAGCAGCTTAACAGGGTCTAATGAAAAACTGTTTTTT. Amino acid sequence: CASSLTGSNEKLFF.